The T cell receptor (beta chain) described here comes from a study of cytomegalovirus exposure and HLA in healthy donors. Broader study findings: Reportedly, cytomegalovirus status was diagnosed with high sensitivity and specificity. Accurate predictions that matched the HLA-A and HLA-B alleles of most subjects were reportedly made from TCR beta sequences. Sequence variants that were highly shared formed a cluster that was likely a sequencing artifact.

A note on this clone: Its antigen is not known.

In the PCR, 60 Vbeta and 13 Jbeta primers were used. The protocol was immunoSEQ multiplex PCR, while the TCRdb copy is restricted to in-frame clones and leaves out a portion. The sample yields under 35,000 clones, around two thirds seen once. The clonotype was recovered from a man aged 50-59 years in good health and CMV-seropositive. The source material was PBMCs.

The CDR3, as DNA: TGTGCCAGCAAAGGGCCGATCGACGGGACTAGCGTTACCTACGAGCAGTACTTC. Protein sequence: CASKGPIDGTSVTYEQYF. The chain carries TRBV7-9 and TRBJ2-7, with TRBD2 identical over 10 bases. V trimming: 7 bases; J trimming: 2 bases; junction bases outside the gene matches: 17. The CDR3 is 18 residues long. Germline V gene lookup returns CDR1 SEHNR and CDR2 FQNEAQ (reference sequence).